The TCR beta chain under discussion was sequenced for a study of long-term antiretroviral therapy in people with HIV. Researchers ran immunoSEQ v3.0 at survey level. Repertoires were generated with immunoSEQ multiplex PCR, while TCRdb's copy carries only in-frame clones and drops some. The sample lists 20,000 to 25,000 clones; roughly 85% were seen once. Whole-study results and caveats: Whereas controls had wider CDR3 length ranges, HIV repertoires had narrower ones.

Germline V gene lookup returns CDR1 SGHTA and CDR2 FQGNSA. V dropped 3 bases and J dropped 5; count of bases not matched to a gene: 5. The CDR3 has 14 residues. For this clone: Antigen specificity is unknown.

From each donor, at least one pre-ART PBMC sample and at least two post-ART PBMC samples were obtained. This sequence originates from a man aged 45 to 65 with HIV. This chain connects TRBV7-2 to TRBJ1-1; the match to TRBD1 covers 8 bases. Sequencing was performed on unsorted PBMCs, taken 1.2 years after starting antiretroviral therapy. CDR3 sequence reads: CASSFTGGGTEAFF. In DNA form, the CDR3 reads TGTGCCAGCAGCTTCACAGGGGGGGGAACTGAAGCTTTCTTT.